This note documents a single T cell receptor (beta chain) sequence. The antigen remains undetermined. These data are taken from a study of T cells in localized non-small cell lung cancer. Assay: immunoSEQ multiplex PCR; the TCRdb copy retains only in-frame clones and omits some. The table lists about 33,000 clones, roughly 90% of them singletons, with over 2% in the top ten. Notes on the study in general: Uninvolved adjacent lung showed peak T cell clonality, exceeding tumor. The appearance of a median approximately 55 of the top 100 tumor clones was seen in adjacent lung. Higher adjacent-lung clonality was associated with shorter survival. Sequencing involved a lone tumor region, leaving heterogeneity possible.

The TCR was taken from a female donor older than 55 with stage I lung adenocarcinoma. The sample consisted of peripheral blood, taken before any cancer treatment.

CDR3 nucleotide sequence: TGCGCCAGCAGTGAGTGGGTAGGAGAGACCCAGTACTTC. This translates into CASSEWVGETQYF. J is TRBJ2-5 and V is TRBV10-1; D is unresolved. Germline values: CDR1 WNHNN, CDR2 SYGVQD (reference sequence). The CDR3 has 13 residues. V lost 1 base and J lost 4, with 7 bases in between.